One sample yielded the 28 T cell receptor beta chains listed below, sequenced in a study of T cells in localized non-small cell lung cancer. TCRdb keeps only in-frame clones here, not all; method: immunoSEQ multiplex PCR. The sample gives roughly 31,000 clones, 80% to 90% of which show up once; 10% is in the top ten. This sample comprised peripheral blood, obtained before any cancer treatment. The receptors shown here come from a woman aged 40 to 75 with stage I lung adenocarcinoma.

The rearrangement uses TRBV7-9 and TRBJ2-3, with D possibly matching TRBD2 (6 bases). Trimming took 3 bases from V and 2 from J, leaving 9 bases between them. Germline values: CDR1 SEHNR, CDR2 FQNEAQ (reference sequence). The CDR3 consists of 14 residues. The CDR3 loop is CASSLAGNTDTQYF. CDR3 DNA sequence: TGTGCCAGCAGCTTGGCGGGGAACACAGATACGCAGTATTTT.

The chain employs TRBV9 and TRBJ1-3; 7 nucleotides match TRBD1. Germline V gives CDR1 SGDLS, CDR2 YYNGEE. V dropped 4 bases and J dropped 5; count of bases not matched to a gene: 9. CDR3 length: 15 amino acids. This chain's CDR3 is CASSKTTGYRNTIYF. For the CDR3, the DNA is TGTGCCAGCAGCAAGACGACAGGGTACAGAAACACCATATATTTT.

This sequence joins TRBV5-4 and TRBJ1-1, with 11 bases fitting TRBD1. After removal of 3 bases from V and 4 bases from J, the junction contained 5 bases not matched to a gene. The CDR3 is made up of 15 amino acids. In germline, CDR1 is SGHNT, CDR2 YYREEE (reference sequence). The CDR3 DNA reads TGTGCCAGCAGCTCCGGACAGGGGGCGCGCACTGAAGCTTTCTTT. Translated: CASSSGQGARTEAFF.

V usage is TRBV28 and J usage is TRBJ2-5, with D possibly TRBD2 on 6 matching bases. The V gene lost 6 bases and the J gene lost 4 bases, with 12 bases spanning the gap. This CDR3 has 13 residues. Germline CDR1 MDHEN, CDR2 SYDVKM. The CDR3 loop reads CASSLEGRETQYF. For the CDR3, the DNA is TGTGCCAGCAGCTTGGAGGGACGAGAGACCCAGTACTTC.

This clone appeared a few times. This chain uses TRBV27 with TRBJ1-2, with no clear D. This CDR3 has 16 amino acids. V was pared by 0 bases and J by 2 bases, with 13 bases between. Germline V gene lookup returns CDR1 MNHEY and CDR2 SMNVEV (reference sequence). The CDR3 DNA is TGTGCCAGCAGTTTATCTTTTCGCAAGAAGAACTATGGCTACACCTTC. Translating gives CASSLSFRKKNYGYTF.

The chain links TRBV7-3 to TRBJ2-2; tentative D call: TRBD2 (6 bases). The CDR3 spans 15 residues. Germline V gives CDR1 SGHTA, CDR2 FQGTGA. The germline V and J ends were trimmed by 6 bases and 0 bases, with 11 bases remaining between them. CDR3: CASSSGVSNTGELFF. DNA of the CDR3: TGTGCCAGCAGTTCGGGAGTATCGAACACCGGGGAGCTGTTTTTT.

This chain uses TRBV19 with TRBJ2-5; 11 bases agree with TRBD1. From germline, CDR1 is LNHDA and CDR2 SQIVND (reference sequence). The V segment lost 4 bases and the J segment 5 bases; nucleotides outside the gene matches: 6. CDR3 length equals 15 residues. The CDR3 sequence: CASSTRTGGGETQYF. In DNA, the CDR3 is TGTGCCAGTAGTACCCGGACAGGGGGCGGGGAGACCCAGTACTTC.

This clone was detected only a few times. The rearrangement uses TRBV9 and TRBJ2-1; TRBD1 matches at 7 bases. CDR1 SGDLS and CDR2 YYNGEE come from the germline V gene. The ends lost 0 bases at V and 4 bases at J; junction bases unmatched: 16. The CDR3 sequence is 19 residues long. CDR3 sequence: CASSVATDGDSVTYNEQFF. The CDR3 bases are TGTGCCAGCAGCGTAGCTACGGATGGGGACAGCGTAACATACAATGAGCAGTTCTTC.

The chain combines TRBV21-1 with TRBJ2-3; the D call in the table, TRBD2, was not verified against the DNA. TRBV21-1 is noted as a pseudogene. The CDR3 covers 14 residues. CDR3 coding DNA: TGTGCCAGCAGCAAAGCCGGGAGCACAGATACGCAGTATTTT. It codes for CASSKAGSTDTQYF.

The CDR3 spells CASHGQINSPLHF. The CDR3 DNA is TGCGCCAGCCATGGACAGATAAATTCACCCCTCCACTTT. The chain uses TRBV10-2 and TRBJ1-6; D is possibly TRBD1 (6 bases). CDR1 WSHSY and CDR2 SAAADI come from the germline V gene. V was shortened by 8 bases and J by 7 bases, with 12 bases between the two germline ends. This CDR3 has 13 residues.

The gene calls are TRBV11-2 and TRBJ1-2; maybe TRBD1 (5 bases). From germline, CDR1 is SGHAT and CDR2 FQNNGV. The CDR3 sequence is 12 residues long. V lost 4 bases to trimming and J lost 10 bases, with 13 bases between them. CDR3: CASSSQGRHYTF. The CDR3, as DNA: TGTGCCAGCAGCTCGCAGGGTCGGCACTACACCTTC.

This rearrangement joins TRBV7-9 to TRBJ1-2; no clear D gene. CDR1 is SEHNR, CDR2 FQNEAQ, per germline (reference sequence). V lost 1 base and J 6 bases, leaving 9 bases between the germline ends. The CDR3 covers 13 residues. CDR3 sequence: CASSLGGPDGYTF. The DNA of the CDR3 is TGTGCCAGCAGCTTAGGGGGTCCGGATGGCTACACCTTC.

The V and J genes are TRBV19 and TRBJ2-3; 9 bases map to TRBD2. V shed 7 bases, J shed 4 bases, and the junction held 12 bases outside the gene matches. The CDR3 has 16 residues. The germline V gene encodes CDR1 LNHDA and CDR2 SQIVND (reference sequence). CDR3 DNA sequence: TGTGCCAGTACCGTAGCGGGAGCCGCTGGCGCAGATACGCAGTATTTT. Its translation is CASTVAGAAGADTQYF.

V usage is TRBV7-8 and J usage is TRBJ2-1, with TRBD2 matching 10 bases. The CDR3 runs to 15 residues. Looked up from germline, CDR1 is SGHVS and CDR2 is FQNEAQ. With V trimmed by 3 bases and J by 3 bases, 2 bases remained unmatched. The CDR3 loop is CASSFSGGGYNEQFF. CDR3 coding DNA: TGTGCCAGCAGCTTCAGCGGGGGGGGCTACAATGAGCAGTTCTTC.

The V call is TRBV29-1, the J call TRBJ2-7; tentatively, D is TRBD1 (5 bases). V lost 2 bases, J lost 5 bases, and 10 bases lay in between. The CDR3 totals 12 residues. Looked up from germline, CDR1 is SQVTM and CDR2 is ANQGSEA. The CDR3, as DNA: TGCAGCGTTGAACGACAGTCCAACGAGCAGTACTTC. It codes for CSVERQSNEQYF.

This chain links TRBV19 with TRBJ1-3, with D perhaps matching TRBD1 (6 bases). V was pared by 3 bases and J by 0 bases, with 12 bases between. This CDR3 has 16 amino acids. CDR1 is LNHDA, CDR2 SQIVND, per germline (reference sequence). In DNA, the CDR3 is TGTGCCAGTAGTATGGGACACGCAAGCTCTGGAAACACCATATATTTT. This codes for CASSMGHASSGNTIYF.

This clone has only one observation. The chain carries TRBV18 and TRBJ1-1; D is perhaps TRBD1 (6 bases). V lost 4 bases and J lost 0, with 9 bases in between. CDR3 length equals 14 residues. The V gene's germline CDR1 is KGHSH and CDR2 LQKENI. CDR3 nucleotide sequence: TGTGCCAGCTCACGACAGGCACTGAACACTGAAGCTTTCTTT. Its protein is CASSRQALNTEAFF.

The chain recombines TRBV6-5 with TRBJ2-7; D uncertain. The CDR3 loop spans 11 amino acids. The germline CDR1 and CDR2 sequences are MNHEY and SVGAGI. Trimming removed 5 bases from V and 3 bases from J, with 5 bases in between. CDR3 DNA sequence: TGTGCCAGCAGTGACAACTACGAGCAGTACTTC. Translation: CASSDNYEQYF.

The chain has TRBV28 and TRBJ1-1; D is possibly TRBD1 (6 bases). Germline V gives CDR1 MDHEN, CDR2 SYDVKM. V lost 11 bases and J 4 bases, leaving 17 bases between the germline ends. The CDR3 covers 13 residues. CDR3 in DNA: TGTGCCGGGGGGTCCAGGGGACCCACTGAAGCTTTCTTT. Amino acids: CAGGSRGPTEAFF.

As concerns this clone: This CDR3 fails to terminate in the conserved phenylalanine or tryptophan, so it likely reflects a read error. CDR3 sequence (DNA): TGTGCCAGCTCGTCGACAGGGAATGGAGGCTACACCCTC. This codes for CASSSTGNGGYTL. The rearrangement uses TRBV18 and TRBJ1-2; TRBD1 matches 7 bases. V lost 6 bases, J lost 8 bases, and 9 bases stayed unmatched. Germline V gene sequence: CDR1 KGHSH, CDR2 LQKENI. This CDR3 comprises 13 residues.

The genes are TRBV11-2 and TRBJ1-4; 10 bases align to TRBD1. Germline CDR1 and CDR2: SGHAT and FQNNGV. CDR3 length: 15 residues. J gave up 9 bases and V 3 bases, and 7 bases lay outside the gene matches. CDR3 DNA sequence: TGTGCCAGCAGCTTGGGGACAGGGGCCATGAAAAAACTGTTTTTT. This gives the protein CASSLGTGAMKKLFF.

The chain is built from TRBV7-2 and TRBJ2-5; no reliable D call. V lost 5 bases, J lost 3 bases, and 10 bases lay in between. CDR1 is SGHTA and CDR2 is FQGNSA in the germline V gene. The CDR3 has 13 amino acids. This CDR3 is CASSPGPEETQYF. CDR3 sequence (DNA): TGTGCCAGCAGCCCCGGACCTGAAGAGACCCAGTACTTC.

The chain recombines TRBV19 with TRBJ2-5; 10 nucleotides line up with TRBD1. CDR1 and CDR2 from the germline V gene are LNHDA and SQIVND (reference sequence). There are 16 residues in the CDR3. With V trimmed by 5 bases and J by 5 bases, 11 bases remained unmatched. DNA for the CDR3: TGTGCCAGTAGTCCAGCCAGACAGGGGGCTAGGGAGACCCAGTACTTC. It yields the protein CASSPARQGARETQYF.

The chain uses TRBV29-1 and TRBJ2-5; possible D gene TRBD1, 5 bases. This CDR3 is 15 amino acids long. V was pared by 5 bases and J by 4 bases, with 20 bases between. Germline V CDR1 and CDR2: SQVTM, ANQGSEA. The CDR3 DNA reads TGCAGCGTTTCTCCAGGGATGGGGCTGGGAGAGACCCAGTACTTC. Translation: CSVSPGMGLGETQYF.

V usage is TRBV5-4 and J usage is TRBJ1-3, with 8 bases lining up with TRBD1. The CDR3 totals 16 residues. The germline V gene has CDR1 SGHNT and CDR2 YYREEE (reference sequence). Trimming at V came to 4 bases and at J to 0 bases, leaving 6 bases not matched to a gene. The CDR3 sequence: CASSADRAFSGNTIYF. The DNA for the CDR3 is TGTGCCAGCAGCGCGGACAGGGCCTTCTCTGGAAACACCATATATTTT.

This chain joins TRBV7-8 and TRBJ2-7; perhaps TRBD2 as D (6 bases). CDR1 and CDR2 (germline): SGHVS, FQNEAQ. V lost 1 base to trimming and J lost 5 bases, with 15 bases between them. The CDR3 extends over 15 amino acids. CDR3 nucleotides: TGTGCCAGCAGCTTAGAGCGGGCAGTGATCCACGAGCAGTACTTC. Protein: CASSLERAVIHEQYF.

The J gene is TRBJ1-3, the V gene TRBV7-8, with D perhaps matching TRBD1 (6 bases). The CDR3 is 18 residues long. V lost 6 bases and J 0 bases, leaving 21 bases between the germline ends. The germline gives CDR1 SGHVS, CDR2 FQNEAQ. The CDR3 nucleotides are TGTGCCAGCAGGGAGGAGGGGACATTTACTTACTCTGGAAACACCATATATTTT. As protein: CASREEGTFTYSGNTIYF. Complete variable domain (other parts from reference TRBV7-8 and TRBJ1-3): GAGVSQSPRYKVAKRGQDVALRCDPISGHVSLFWYQQALGQGPEFLTYFQNEAQLDKSGLPSDRFFAERPEGSVSTLKIQRTQQEDSAVYLCASREEGTFTYSGNTIYFGEGSWLTVV.

J is TRBJ2-3 and V is TRBV7-2; D not resolved. CDR1 and CDR2 from the germline V gene are SGHTA and FQGNSA. This CDR3 contains 12 residues. V was trimmed by 2 bases and J by 3 bases, leaving 3 bases between them. The CDR3: CASSLSTDTQYF. CDR3 sequence (DNA): TGTGCCAGCAGCTTAAGTACAGATACGCAGTATTTT.